This TCR beta chain was retrieved from a study of blood T cell repertoires in COVID-19. Study-level information: The United States, Italy and Spain supplied acute and convalescent COVID-19 samples.

Followed longitudinally, the Seattle patients had been enrolled during active infection. V was pared by 2 bases and J by 5 bases, with 15 bases between. The CDR3 covers 14 residues. Per germline, CDR1 SQVTM and CDR2 ANQGSEA. Original methodology: The authors estimated nucleated cell counts from reference gene primer amplification. TCRdb's copy holds only in-frame clones and misses some; the assay was immunoSEQ multiplex PCR. V, J and clone size are those of that table, while D and trimming were read from the DNA. This table holds under 45,000 clones, roughly 80% found once. The chain uses TRBV29-1 and TRBJ2-5; D is possibly TRBD2 (6 bases). The material sequenced was peripheral blood. This sequence originates from a man aged 70-80 years with COVID-19, enrolled during active disease. The CDR3 DNA follows: TGCAGCGTTGAATGGGGGGACGGTGGGGAGACCCAGTACTTC. Translated: CSVEWGDGGETQYF.